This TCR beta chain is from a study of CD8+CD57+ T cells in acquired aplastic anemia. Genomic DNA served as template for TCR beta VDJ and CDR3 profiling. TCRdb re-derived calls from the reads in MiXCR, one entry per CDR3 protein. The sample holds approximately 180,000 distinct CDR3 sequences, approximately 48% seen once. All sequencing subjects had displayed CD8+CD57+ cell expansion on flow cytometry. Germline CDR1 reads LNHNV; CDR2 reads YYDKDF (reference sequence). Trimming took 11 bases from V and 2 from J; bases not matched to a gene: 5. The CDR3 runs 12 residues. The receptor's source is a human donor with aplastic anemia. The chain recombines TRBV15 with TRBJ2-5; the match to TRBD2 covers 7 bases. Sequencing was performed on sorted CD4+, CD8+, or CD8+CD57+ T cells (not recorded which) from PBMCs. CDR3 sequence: CAQRAGQETQYF. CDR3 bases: TGTGCCCAGAGAGCGGGGCAAGAGACCCAGTACTTC.